The entry below describes one T cell receptor (beta chain). Libraries were prepared by immunoSEQ multiplex PCR; TCRdb keeps only in-frame clonotypes and omits some of them. The sample holds approximately 170,000 clones; 80% to 90% are singletons and the top ten take more than 8.5%. The data belong to a study of blood T cell repertoires in COVID-19. On the study more broadly: Acute and convalescent COVID-19 samples came from the United States, Italy and Spain.

The cohort comprised adults aged roughly 18 to 95 years residing in 24 US areas. Clinical histories supplied by participants themselves formed the basis of cohort assignment. All recovered Cohort 3 donors got two negative PCRs, got clearance, or saw symptom resolution. J gave up 2 bases and V 2 bases, and 12 bases lay outside the gene matches. CDR1 and CDR2 from the germline V gene are SGDLS and YYNGEE. The CDR3 is 18 residues long. The source of this sequence is a woman aged 18-35 years who had recovered from COVID-19. V gene TRBV9 combines with J gene TRBJ2-2; 7 bases fit TRBD2. The specimen sequenced was PBMCs or T cells enriched from blood (not recorded which). CDR3 nucleotides: TGTGCCAGCAGCGTTTTCTCACGCGGGACTACAAACACCGGGGAGCTGTTTTTT. This gives the protein CASSVFSRGTTNTGELFF.